The next 28 T cell receptor beta chains were all read from a single sample in a study of T cell repertoires in cytomegalovirus infection. TCRdb used MiXCR to reprocess the reads, holding one entry per CDR3 protein. The table includes 20,000 or so distinct CDR3 sequences, 22% detected once. Their cognate antigens are unknown. Sequenced here: CD8+ T cells from cultured PBMCs, sampled from culture after CMV antigen stimulation. The receptors derive from a human donor in good health (CMV status not recorded). Some clones in this sample may be carry-over from other donors' samples.

This clonotype was counted only a few times. The rearrangement joins TRBV5-6 to TRBJ2-7, with D unclear. The CDR3 runs to 12 residues. Germline CDR1 SGHDT, CDR2 YYEEEE. Trimming took 1 base from V and 3 from J, leaving 5 bases between them. The CDR3 DNA is TGTGCCAGCAGCTTGTCAGTCTACGAGCAGTACTTC. Translation gives CASSLSVYEQYF. The whole variable domain, remainder taken from reference TRBV5-6 and TRBJ2-7, is DAGVTQSPTHLIKTRGQQVTLRCSPKSGHDTVSWYQQALGQGPQFIFQYYEEEERQRGNFPDRFSGHQFPNYSSELNVNALLLGDSALYLCASSLSVYEQYFGPGTRLTVT.

This clonotype has a count of ten or more. The chain couples TRBV7-2 to TRBJ1-1, with TRBD1 as a possible D gene (5 bases). The CDR3 extends over 17 amino acids. Trimming cost V 1 base and J 0 bases, with 15 bases left between them. Germline V CDR1 and CDR2: SGHTA, FQGNSA. The CDR3 spells CASSLGPFSTVNTEAFF. DNA of the CDR3: TGTGCCAGCAGCTTAGGACCTTTCTCGACAGTGAACACTGAAGCTTTCTTT.

This clonotype was found a few times. This sequence joins TRBV11-2 and TRBJ2-1; D gene unclear. Germline assignment: CDR1 SGHAT and CDR2 FQNNGV. V was pared by 4 bases and J by 0 bases, with 22 bases between. This CDR3 has 19 amino acids. CDR3 loop: CASSSNEVFGGSSYNEQFF. The CDR3 region has the DNA TGTGCCAGCAGCTCGAATGAGGTCTTTGGCGGTAGCTCCTACAATGAGCAGTTCTTC.

This clonotype was detected a few times. The V call is TRBV4-1, the J call TRBJ1-2; 7 nucleotides agree with TRBD1. The CDR3 has 14 residues. Per germline, CDR1 MGHRA and CDR2 YSYEKL. With 4 bases clipped from V and 4 bases from J, the junction kept 6 bases outside the gene matches. The CDR3 spells CASSPIRQGYGYTF. The DNA of the CDR3 is TGCGCCAGCAGCCCCATTCGACAGGGCTATGGCTACACCTTC.

This clonotype has just a few counts. V usage is TRBV12-3 or TRBV12-4 and J usage is TRBJ1-2, with unresolved D. This CDR3 is 13 amino acids long. V was shortened by 1 base and J by 4 bases, with 7 bases between the two germline ends. The CDR3 spells CASSLGQIYGYTF. As DNA, the CDR3 is TGTGCCAGCAGTTTAGGCCAGATCTATGGCTACACCTTC.

This chain joins TRBV6-6 and TRBJ1-5; 10 bases are a match to TRBD1. Germline lookup yields CDR1 MNHNY and CDR2 SVGAGI (reference sequence). The CDR3 sequence is 14 residues long. With V trimmed by 8 bases and J by 5 bases, 6 bases remained unmatched. CDR3 protein: CASGGDRGHQPQHF. The DNA of the CDR3 is TGTGCCAGCGGGGGTGACAGGGGGCATCAGCCCCAGCATTTT.

This clonotype was recorded at least ten times. The chain is built from TRBV23-1 and TRBJ1-2, with unresolved D. TRBV23-1 is placed among ORFs of uncertain function. With 4 bases removed from V and 4 bases from J, the gap between germline ends came to 13 bases. The CDR3 covers 14 residues. The CDR3: CASSRAAKLYGYTF. CDR3 coding DNA: TGCGCCAGCAGTCGGGCAGCGAAACTCTATGGCTACACCTTC.

The V and J genes are TRBV20-1 and TRBJ2-7; a possible D gene is TRBD1 (6 bases). Trimming removed 0 bases from V and 2 bases from J, with 11 bases in between. The CDR3 is 14 amino acids. Germline CDR1 is DFQATT and CDR2 is SNEGSKA (reference sequence). The CDR3 here is CSARDRDTAYEQYF. CDR3 sequence (DNA): TGCAGTGCTAGAGATAGGGACACCGCCTACGAGCAGTACTTC.

The V call is TRBV29-1, the J call TRBJ2-7; perhaps D is TRBD1 or TRBD2 (5 bases each). Germline V gene data show CDR1 as SQVTM and CDR2 as ANQGSEA. The CDR3 consists of 11 residues. V lost 3 bases to trimming and J lost 12 bases, with 15 bases between them. CDR3 region: CSVERGGRLYF. In DNA form, the CDR3 reads TGCAGCGTTGAGAGGGGCGGTCGTTTGTACTTC.

This clonotype was detected many times. The rearrangement joins TRBV4-1 to TRBJ1-6; the D is unclear. CDR1 MGHRA and CDR2 YSYEKL come from the germline V gene. The CDR3 contains 17 residues. The germline V and J ends were trimmed by 4 bases and 7 bases, with 20 bases remaining between them. The CDR3 DNA follows: TGCGCCAGCAGCCTGAAGTCGAATATAGAATTAAATTCACCCCTCCACTTT. Protein: CASSLKSNIELNSPLHF.

This clonotype was picked up a small number of times. The chain is built from TRBV27 and TRBJ2-7; 8 nucleotides line up with TRBD1. Trimming took 5 bases from V and 2 from J; bases not matched to a gene: 5. The germline gives CDR1 MNHEY, CDR2 SMNVEV (reference sequence). This CDR3 comprises 14 residues. CDR3 bases: TGTGCCAGCAGTGACAGGGGCTTGCCCTACGAGCAGTACTTC. The encoded protein is CASSDRGLPYEQYF.

This clonotype was counted ten times or more. V usage is TRBV4-2 and J usage is TRBJ2-2; either TRBD1 or TRBD2 may fit D (6 bases each). Deletions cut 0 bases from V and 4 bases from J, with 12 bases between. From germline, CDR1 is LGHNA and CDR2 YNFKEQ. This CDR3 comprises 16 residues. Written as DNA, the CDR3 is TGTGCCAGCAGCCAAGATCGGGGGCTTGTCACCGGGGAGCTGTTTTTT. Translating it yields CASSQDRGLVTGELFF.

This clonotype was detected only a few times. The rearrangement joins TRBV5-1 to TRBJ2-5; D unresolved. Per germline, CDR1 SGHRS and CDR2 YFSETQ. CDR3 length: 14 amino acids. Trimming stripped 0 bases from V and 3 bases from J, with 9 bases between. In DNA form, the CDR3 reads TGCGCCAGCAGCTTGGATCGCAGCGAAGAGACCCAGTACTTC. Its translation: CASSLDRSEETQYF. The complete variable domain, with remaining parts taken from reference TRBV5-1 and TRBJ2-5, reads KAGVTQTPRYLIKTRGQQVTLSCSPISGHRSVSWYQQTPGQGLQFLFEYFSETQRNKGNFPGRFSGRQFSNSRSEMNVSTLELGDSALYLCASSLDRSEETQYFGPGTRLLVL.

This chain uses TRBV19 with TRBJ1-2; tentative D call: TRBD1 (5 bases). The germline CDR1 and CDR2 sequences are LNHDA and SQIVND (reference sequence). The ends were cut back, 4 bases at V and 4 bases at J, with 13 bases in the middle. This CDR3 comprises 14 residues. The CDR3 nucleotides are TGTGCCAGTAGTACAACTCAGGGAGGCTATGGCTACACCTTC. As protein: CASSTTQGGYGYTF.

CDR3 sequence: CSALDRRGSTDTQYF. As DNA, the CDR3 is TGCAGTGCCTTGGACAGGAGAGGGTCCACAGATACGCAGTATTTT. V gene TRBV20-1 combines with J gene TRBJ2-3; TRBD1 matches 7 bases. This CDR3 contains 15 residues. From germline, CDR1 is DFQATT and CDR2 SNEGSKA (reference sequence). V was clipped by 6 bases and J by 2 bases; unmatched bases: 11.

This clonotype was detected ten times or more. The chain carries TRBV7-8 and TRBJ2-1; weak D call: TRBD1 (6 bases). The CDR3 extends over 14 amino acids. The germline V and J ends were trimmed by 3 bases and 5 bases, with 11 bases remaining between them. The V gene's germline CDR1 is SGHVS and CDR2 FQNEAQ. CDR3 loop: CASSFQGPNNEQFF. The CDR3, as DNA: TGTGCCAGCAGCTTCCAGGGGCCCAACAATGAGCAGTTCTTC.

This chain links TRBV6-5 with TRBJ1-2; TRBD1 agrees at 7 bases. The CDR3 is 15 amino acids. Germline assignment: CDR1 MNHEY and CDR2 SVGAGI. V gave up 5 bases and J gave up 9 bases; unmatched junction bases: 15. Here the CDR3 DNA reads TGTGCCAGCAGTAACCACAGGGGAACCTTCGTGAGCTACACCTTC. It codes for CASSNHRGTFVSYTF.

There are a few counts of this clonotype. V gene TRBV4-1 combines with J gene TRBJ1-1; 10 positions match TRBD1. J gave up 4 bases and V 1 base, and 6 bases lay outside the gene matches. Germline assignment: CDR1 MGHRA and CDR2 YSYEKL. CDR3 size: 16 residues. The CDR3 loop reads CASSQGDRGALTEAFF. In DNA, the CDR3 is TGCGCCAGCAGCCAAGGGGACAGGGGTGCCCTCACTGAAGCTTTCTTT.

This clonotype was seen once. The chain has TRBV5-6 and TRBJ2-7; a possible D gene is TRBD1 (6 bases). CDR3 length: 14 amino acids. Germline loops: CDR1 SGHDT, CDR2 YYEEEE. With 0 bases removed from V and 3 bases from J, the gap between germline ends came to 10 bases. DNA for the CDR3: TGTGCCAGCAGCTTGGATACAGGGAACTACGAGCAGTACTTC. The encoded protein is CASSLDTGNYEQYF. The full variable domain, in which reference TRBV5-6 and TRBJ2-7 provide the parts outside the CDR3, is DAGVTQSPTHLIKTRGQQVTLRCSPKSGHDTVSWYQQALGQGPQFIFQYYEEEERQRGNFPDRFSGHQFPNYSSELNVNALLLGDSALYLCASSLDTGNYEQYFGPGTRLTVT.

This clonotype came up a few times. This chain connects TRBV19 to TRBJ2-1; TRBD2 might be the D (6 bases). This CDR3 region has 15 residues. Trimming took off 8 bases at V and 4 bases at J, with 18 bases between the two ends. Germline V gives CDR1 LNHDA, CDR2 SQIVND (reference sequence). CDR3 sequence: CASSSMAGTYNEQFF. The DNA of the CDR3 is TGTGCCAGTTCCAGTATGGCGGGGACTTACAATGAGCAGTTCTTC. Drawing the rest from reference TRBV19 and TRBJ2-1, the complete variable domain is DGGITQSPKYLFRKEGQNVTLSCEQNLNHDAMYWYRQDPGQGLRLIYYSQIVNDFQKGDIAEGYSVSREKKESFPLTVTSAQKNPTAFYLCASSSMAGTYNEQFFGPGTRLTVL.

The rearrangement uses TRBV4-1 and TRBJ1-6; D gene ambiguous. The V end was cut by 1 base, the J end by 13 bases, with 8 bases between. The CDR3 is made up of 12 amino acids. Germline lookup yields CDR1 MGHRA and CDR2 YSYEKL. CDR3 bases: TGCGCCAGCAGCCAAGTCCAGGAGCCCCTCCACTTT. Its protein is CASSQVQEPLHF.

The genes are TRBV4-1 and TRBJ1-6; TRBD1 is a possible D gene (5 bases). This CDR3 is built from 14 residues. The germline V gene has CDR1 MGHRA and CDR2 YSYEKL. The V gene lost 4 bases and the J gene lost 8 bases, with 12 bases spanning the gap. The CDR3 region is CASSPGGVDSPLHF. Written as DNA, the CDR3 is TGCGCCAGCAGCCCGGGGGGGGTAGATTCACCCCTCCACTTT.

This clonotype was recorded a few times. The V call is TRBV6-5, the J call TRBJ1-1; 7 bases are a match to TRBD1. The CDR3 length is 11 residues. Trimming removed 5 bases from V and 13 bases from J; junction bases left unmatched: 7. The germline CDR1 and CDR2 sequences are MNHEY and SVGAGI. The CDR3 bases are TGTGCCAGCAGTCCAGGGGGGACTGTTTTCTTT. As protein: CASSPGGTVFF.

This CDR3 is CASSQVGNEQFF. DNA of the CDR3: TGCGCCAGCAGCCAAGTCGGAAATGAGCAGTTCTTC. This chain links TRBV4-1 with TRBJ2-1; D gene unclear. The germline gives CDR1 MGHRA, CDR2 YSYEKL. The CDR3 covers 12 residues. Trimming took 1 base from V and 7 from J, leaving 5 bases between them.

This chain links TRBV6-5 with TRBJ2-1, with D possibly being TRBD2 (6 bases). The germline V gene encodes CDR1 MNHEY and CDR2 SVGAGI. The CDR3 consists of 15 residues. V was cut by 5 bases and J by 0 bases, with 11 bases left in between. The CDR3 nucleotides are TGTGCCAGCAGTACTAGCACTGGCTCCTACAATGAGCAGTTCTTC. This codes for CASSTSTGSYNEQFF.

Points on this clonotype: The conserved phenylalanine or tryptophan is not found at the CDR3 terminus, so this likely reflects a read error. The chain recombines TRBV7-6 with TRBJ2-2; D is undetermined. The CDR3 has 11 amino acids. CDR1 and CDR2 from the germline V gene are SGHVS and FNYEAQ. Trimming shortened V by 5 bases and J by 5 bases, and 3 bases separated the two germline ends. Written as DNA, the CDR3 is TGTGCCAGCAGCCGGACCGGGGAGCTGTTTTTG. This gives the protein CASSRTGELFL.

The J gene is TRBJ1-2, the V gene TRBV7-9, with a weak D call TRBD1 (6 bases). There are 15 residues in the CDR3. The germline V gene has CDR1 SEHNR and CDR2 FQNEAQ (reference sequence). V was shortened by 1 base and J by 9 bases, with 18 bases between the two germline ends. The DNA of the CDR3 is TGTGCCAGCAGCTTAGACCCACTTCCGACAGGCCGCTACACCTTC. This sequence encodes CASSLDPLPTGRYTF.

V usage is TRBV24-1 and J usage is TRBJ2-2; 8 nucleotides line up with TRBD1. Per the germline V gene, CDR1 is KGHDR and CDR2 is SFDVKD. The V gene end was trimmed by 4 bases and the J gene end by 3 bases; junction bases not matched to a gene: 3. The length of the CDR3 is 15 residues. CDR3 nucleotide sequence: TGTGCCACCAGTGAGTCGGACAGGGACACCGGGGAGCTGTTTTTT. It codes for CATSESDRDTGELFF.